The entry that follows covers one TCR beta chain sequence. The antigen is undetermined. The data were taken from a study of OX40 agonist ivuxolimab in advanced cancers. Study-level information: Patients were treated with ivuxolimab, an agonistic anti-OX40 (CD134) antibody. A mean age of around 66 years, range roughly 23 to 79, was recorded, and approximately 79% were male.

Broader study findings: Several nonresponders also turned out to have low normalized T-cell clonal expansion. What antigens the expanded peripheral T cells recognized was never established.

Here immunoSEQ multiplex PCR was the method, and the copy in TCRdb shows in-frame clones only, minus some. The sample includes 7,500 to 9,500 clones, around 70% of them seen just once. Specimen: CD4+ or CD8+ T cells sorted from blood, collected in a trial of the OX40 agonist ivuxolimab. This sequence was found in an adult with an advanced solid tumor such as melanoma, head and neck, liver or kidney cancer.

This chain's CDR3 is CASSGGPEAFF. DNA for the CDR3: TGTGCCAGCAGCGGGGGGCCTGAAGCTTTCTTT. The gene calls are TRBV2 and TRBJ1-1, with D tentatively TRBD1 (6 bases). CDR3 size: 11 residues. The germline CDR1 and CDR2 sequences are SNHLY and FYNNEI. Trimming removed 6 bases from V and 6 bases from J, with 8 bases in between.